This T cell receptor (beta chain) originates from a study of cytomegalovirus exposure and HLA in healthy donors. The donors (healthy individuals) were bone marrow donors. The PCR employed 60 Vbeta primers together with 13 Jbeta primers. Profiling relied on immunoSEQ multiplex PCR, and the TCRdb table lists in-frame clones only, not all of them. The table has 100,000 to 150,000 clones, 65% to 80% seen once. The V segment lost 4 bases and the J segment 7 bases; nucleotides outside the gene matches: 17. The CDR3 sequence is 17 residues long. Germline-derived CDR1 and CDR2 are SGHDN and FVKESK. The receptor's source is a middle-aged woman in good health and CMV-seropositive. This chain links TRBV14 with TRBJ1-1; 8 bases agree with TRBD1. Material for sequencing was PBMCs. The DNA for the CDR3 is TGTGCCAGCAGCCCCCCAGGACAGGGCCCGGGGAGGGGTGAAGCTTTCTTT. Residues: CASSPPGQGPGRGEAFF. The full variable domain, rest sourced from reference TRBV14 and TRBJ1-1, is EAGVTQFPSHSVIEKGQTVTLRCDPISGHDNLYWYRRVMGKEIKFLLHFVKESKQDESGMPNNRFLAERTGGTYSTLKVQPAELEDSGVYFCASSPPGQGPGRGEAFFGQGTRLTVV.